The next 27 T cell receptor beta chains were all read from a single sample in a study of blood T cell repertoires in COVID-19. Clones were sequenced by immunoSEQ multiplex PCR, and TCRdb holds only the in-frame ones, with some missing. Of 150,000 to 200,000 clones listed, around 85% are singletons. The sequenced material came from peripheral blood. The source of these receptors is a woman older than 75 with acute or convalescent COVID-19.

Here the CDR3 DNA reads TGTGCCAGCAGTACAGGGGGCCAATGGCCCCAGCATTTT. It specifies CASSTGGQWPQHF. The rearrangement links TRBV27 to TRBJ1-5; 9 bases are a match to TRBD1. This CDR3 spans 13 amino acids. Germline lookup yields CDR1 MNHEY and CDR2 SMNVEV (reference sequence). V was pared by 5 bases and J by 9 bases, with 5 bases of the junction left unmatched.

The chain has TRBV29-1 and TRBJ2-3; the match to TRBD1 covers 8 bases. V shed 3 bases, J shed 0 bases, and the junction held 14 bases outside the gene matches. The CDR3 sequence is 18 residues long. Germline CDR1 reads SQVTM; CDR2 reads ANQGSEA. The chain's CDR3 is CSVEDRRRQGNSTDTQYF. The DNA for the CDR3 is TGCAGCGTTGAGGATCGGCGGAGACAGGGGAACAGCACAGATACGCAGTATTTT.

The chain has TRBV5-1 and TRBJ2-7, with 7 bases that match TRBD1. Looked up from germline, CDR1 is SGHRS and CDR2 is YFSETQ. After removal of 4 bases from V and 3 bases from J, the junction contained 10 bases not matched to a gene. The CDR3 sequence is 15 residues long. The CDR3 DNA is TGCGCCAGCAGCCAAACCGGGACAGCCGGCTACGAGCAGTACTTC. It translates to CASSQTGTAGYEQYF.

The CDR3 DNA is TGTGCCAGCAGCTTAGGAGGGGGCACTGAAGCTTTCTTT. Translating it yields CASSLGGGTEAFF. V gene TRBV7-6 combines with J gene TRBJ1-1, with TRBD1 as a possible D gene (6 bases). Germline V gives CDR1 SGHVS, CDR2 FNYEAQ. Trimming left V 1 base short and J 4 bases short, with 7 bases between. The CDR3 has 13 residues.

This sequence joins TRBV7-9 and TRBJ2-1; TRBD2 matches 11 bases. Per the germline V gene, CDR1 is SEHNR and CDR2 is FQNEAQ (reference sequence). With V trimmed by 2 bases and J by 7 bases, 4 bases remained unmatched. The CDR3 is 15 residues long. CDR3 loop: CASSLSLAGGNEQFF. DNA for the CDR3: TGTGCCAGCAGCTTAAGCCTAGCGGGGGGAAATGAGCAGTTCTTC.

This chain links TRBV10-3 with TRBJ1-2; possible D gene TRBD1, 5 bases. CDR3 length equals 13 residues. Trimming stripped 1 base from V and 4 bases from J, with 7 bases between. Germline V gene lookup returns CDR1 ENHRY and CDR2 SYGVKD. This CDR3 reads CAISELTGYGYTF. In nucleotides, the CDR3 is TGTGCCATCAGTGAGTTAACAGGCTATGGCTACACCTTC.

A few counts support this clone. The chain joins TRBV3-1 (or the pseudogene TRBV3-2) to TRBJ2-7; 10 bases are a match to TRBD2. Germline lookup yields CDR1 LGHDT and CDR2 YNNKEL (reference sequence). The CDR3 contains 20 residues. V dropped 3 bases and J dropped 4; count of bases not matched to a gene: 21. DNA for the CDR3: TGTGCCAGCAGCCAGAATTCCCCCAGGGGGGCTAGCGGGAGTTTTTACGAGCAGTACTTC. Translated: CASSQNSPRGASGSFYEQYF.

The J gene is TRBJ2-3, the V gene TRBV6-5, with 7 positions matching TRBD1. J was trimmed by 7 bases and V by 0 bases; bases with no gene match: 7. The CDR3 has 15 residues. Germline lookup yields CDR1 MNHEY and CDR2 SVGAGI. CDR3 loop: CASSYSSPGGNTQYF. The DNA for the CDR3 is TGTGCCAGCAGTTACTCGAGCCCAGGGGGAAATACGCAGTATTTT.

This chain joins TRBV19 and TRBJ2-3; D is perhaps TRBD2 (6 bases). The V end was cut by 10 bases, the J end by 3 bases, with 20 bases between. The CDR3 has 15 amino acids. Germline values: CDR1 LNHDA, CDR2 SQIVND (reference sequence). CDR3 sequence reads: CATSNRRAGTDTQYF. DNA of the CDR3: TGTGCCACTTCAAACCGGAGGGCGGGGACAGATACGCAGTATTTT.

In this sample, this clone turned up a few times. The chain is built from TRBV25-1 and TRBJ1-5, with TRBD1 as a possible D gene (5 bases). V was clipped by 1 base and J by 5 bases, with 15 bases between them. There are 16 residues in the CDR3. From germline, CDR1 is MGHDK and CDR2 SYGVNS. The CDR3 spells CASSEFGAGKDQPQHF. For the CDR3, the DNA is TGTGCCAGCAGTGAATTCGGGGCGGGGAAGGATCAGCCCCAGCATTTT.

The chain is built from TRBV18 and TRBJ1-2, with TRBD1 as a possible D gene (6 bases). The length of the CDR3 is 14 residues. Germline assignment: CDR1 KGHSH and CDR2 LQKENI. With 3 bases removed from V and 0 bases from J, the gap between germline ends came to 8 bases. CDR3 region: CASSPGTSNYGYTF. DNA of the CDR3: TGTGCCAGCTCACCGGGGACATCTAACTATGGCTACACCTTC.

The V call is TRBV5-1, the J call TRBJ2-7; no definite D call. Germline lookup yields CDR1 SGHRS and CDR2 YFSETQ. The CDR3 is 13 residues long. V dropped 4 bases and J dropped 2 bases, with 10 bases sitting between them. The CDR3 sequence is CASSQSMTYEQYF. The DNA of the CDR3 is TGCGCCAGCAGCCAGTCCATGACCTACGAGCAGTACTTC.

This clone was counted a few times. The chain couples TRBV5-4 to TRBJ2-1, with a possible D match to TRBD1 (6 bases). This CDR3 has 15 residues. Trimming shortened V by 0 bases and J by 2 bases, and 9 bases separated the two germline ends. Germline V gene lookup returns CDR1 SGHNT and CDR2 YYREEE (reference sequence). The CDR3 nucleotides read TGTGCCAGCAGCTTGGGGGCAGGGGCCTACAATGAGCAGTTCTTC. Its protein product is CASSLGAGAYNEQFF.

The rearrangement joins TRBV6-5 to TRBJ1-1, with TRBD1 identical over 7 bases. This CDR3 is 15 amino acids long. Trimming took 6 bases from V and 3 from J; bases not matched to a gene: 10. Germline V gene sequence: CDR1 MNHEY, CDR2 SVGAGI. CDR3 sequence: CASRSGQASYTEAFF. CDR3 nucleotide sequence: TGTGCCAGCAGATCCGGACAGGCGTCCTACACTGAAGCTTTCTTT.

V usage is TRBV6-6 and J usage is TRBJ1-4; D is perhaps TRBD1 (5 bases). The CDR3 spans 14 residues. Trimming cost V 7 bases and J 0 bases, with 9 bases left between them. CDR1 is MNHNY, CDR2 SVGAGI, per germline (reference sequence). CDR3 in DNA: TGTGCCAGCAAAACAGGCCCAACTAATGAAAAACTGTTTTTT. Translation gives CASKTGPTNEKLFF.

This clone was observed a single time. This chain uses TRBV7-9 with TRBJ2-7, with 14 bases that match TRBD2. Germline V gene lookup returns CDR1 SEHNR and CDR2 FQNEAQ (reference sequence). This CDR3 comprises 17 residues. V was pared by 0 bases and J by 7 bases, with 8 bases of the junction left unmatched. The CDR3 reads CASSLAGGTSGGGEQYF. Written as DNA, the CDR3 is TGTGCCAGCAGCTTAGCGGGCGGGACTAGCGGGGGAGGAGAGCAGTACTTC.

This clone showed up just once. The genes are TRBV27 and TRBJ1-2, with 7 bases matching TRBD1. CDR1 and CDR2 (germline): MNHEY, SMNVEV (reference sequence). V dropped 2 bases and J dropped 5; count of bases not matched to a gene: 11. This CDR3 comprises 16 residues. The CDR3 spells CASSLRPRTGGYGYTF. CDR3 DNA: TGTGCCAGCAGTTTACGGCCTAGGACAGGAGGTTATGGCTACACCTTC.

The V call is TRBV3-1 (or the pseudogene TRBV3-2), the J call TRBJ1-1; a possible D gene is TRBD1 (6 bases). Deletions cut 4 bases from V and 0 bases from J, with 24 bases between. Per the germline V gene, CDR1 is LGHDT and CDR2 is YNNKEL (reference sequence). The CDR3 has 19 residues. The CDR3 loop reads CASSPERGRGRSMNTEAFF. In DNA form, the CDR3 reads TGTGCCAGCAGCCCCGAACGAGGCAGGGGACGATCAATGAACACTGAAGCTTTCTTT.

The chain employs TRBV6-4 and TRBJ1-5; D is unresolved. The CDR3 is 13 residues long. CDR1 and CDR2 from the germline V gene are MRHNA and SNTAGT. V was trimmed by 5 bases and J by 0 bases, leaving 5 bases between them. CDR3 region: CASSPHSNQPQHF. In DNA form, the CDR3 reads TGTGCCAGCAGTCCCCATAGCAATCAGCCCCAGCATTTT.

In the case of this clone: One junction end does not reproduce the germline sequence, and a read error may be involved. The V call is TRBV6-6, the J call TRBJ1-2; 9 nucleotides match TRBD1. CDR3 length: 16 residues. CDR1 and CDR2 (germline): MNHNY, SVGAGI (reference sequence). The CDR3 DNA sequence: TGTGCCAGCAGTCTTGGGACAGGGTCTGTAAACTATGACTACACCTTC. Translation gives CASSLGTGSVNYDYTF.

This rearrangement joins TRBV6-5 to TRBJ2-7, with 8 bases matching TRBD1. The CDR3 covers 15 residues. Looked up from germline, CDR1 is MNHEY and CDR2 is SVGAGI. V gave up 6 bases and J gave up 6 bases; unmatched junction bases: 13. The DNA for the CDR3 is TGTGCCAGCAGGAGAACCGGGACAGGAGCATCCGAGCAGTACTTC. Protein sequence: CASRRTGTGASEQYF.

This clone is a singleton in its sample. The rearrangement joins TRBV12-3 or TRBV12-4 to TRBJ2-1, with TRBD2 matching over 8 bases. J gave up 15 bases and V 7 bases, and 8 bases lay outside the gene matches. This CDR3 comprises 11 residues. The CDR3 region is CASTLGLGLFF. The CDR3 coding sequence is TGTGCCAGCACTTTGGGACTAGGGTTGTTCTTC.

This clone was observed a handful of times. The chain couples TRBV7-9 to TRBJ2-1; 11 positions match TRBD2. Germline V lookup: CDR1 SEHNR, CDR2 FQNEAQ (reference sequence). The V and J ends lost 1 base and 10 bases, in that order; junction bases with no gene match: 6. The CDR3 has 15 amino acids. The chain's CDR3 is CASSLVSSGGHEQFF. CDR3 in DNA: TGTGCCAGCAGCTTAGTGTCTAGCGGGGGGCACGAGCAGTTCTTC.

CDR3 in amino acids: CASSLGTRDTGELFF. The CDR3 DNA follows: TGTGCCAGCAGCTTAGGGACTAGGGACACCGGGGAGCTGTTTTTT. The chain employs TRBV5-4 and TRBJ2-2, with 8 nucleotides matching TRBD2. The CDR3 is 15 residues long. V shed 2 bases, J shed 3 bases, and the junction held 3 bases outside the gene matches. CDR1 and CDR2 (germline): SGHNT, YYREEE (reference sequence).

CDR3 sequence reads: CASSLDSSGNTIYF. CDR3 bases: TGTGCCAGCAGCTTAGACAGCTCTGGAAACACCATATATTTT. The chain combines TRBV7-2 with TRBJ1-3; D not resolved. Trimming took off 1 base at V and 0 bases at J, with 4 bases between the two ends. CDR1 is SGHTA, CDR2 FQGNSA, per germline. This CDR3 is 14 amino acids long. Using reference TRBV7-2 and TRBJ1-3 for the parts outside the CDR3, the full variable domain is GAGVSQSPSNKVTEKGKDVELRCDPISGHTALYWYRQSLGQGLEFLIYFQGNSAPDKSGLPSDRFSAERTGGSVSTLTIQRTQQEDSAVYLCASSLDSSGNTIYFGEGSWLTVV.

The J gene is TRBJ2-2, the V gene TRBV4-3; 9 bases are shared with TRBD1. After removal of 1 base from V and 8 bases from J, the junction contained 20 bases not matched to a gene. There are 20 residues in the CDR3. Germline V gives CDR1 LGHNA, CDR2 YSLEER. The CDR3 region has the DNA TGCGCCAGCAGCCAAGCGGTGCTGACCGGGACAGGGCCACGGGGGGGGGAGCTGTTTTTT. Translating it yields CASSQAVLTGTGPRGGELFF.

Concerning this clone: Other DNA sequences in this sample translate to the same CDR3. The chain carries TRBV7-3 and TRBJ2-7; 10 bases match TRBD1. The ends lost 5 bases at V and 5 bases at J; junction bases unmatched: 6. The CDR3 contains 14 residues. Germline-derived CDR1 and CDR2 are SGHTA and FQGTGA. The CDR3 region has the DNA TGTGCCAGCAGCCCGGGGACAGGGGCGAACGAGCAGTACTTC. Translated: CASSPGTGANEQYF.